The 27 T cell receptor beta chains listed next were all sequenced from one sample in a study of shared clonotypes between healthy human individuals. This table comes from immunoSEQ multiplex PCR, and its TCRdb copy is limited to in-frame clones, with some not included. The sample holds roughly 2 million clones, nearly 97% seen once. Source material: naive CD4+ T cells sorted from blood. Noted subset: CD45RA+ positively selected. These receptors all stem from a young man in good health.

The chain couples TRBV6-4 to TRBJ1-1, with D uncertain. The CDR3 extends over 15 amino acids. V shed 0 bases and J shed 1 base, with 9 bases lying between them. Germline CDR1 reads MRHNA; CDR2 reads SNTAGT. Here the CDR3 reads CASSDSAGQNTEAFF. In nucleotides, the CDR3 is TGTGCCAGCAGTGACTCGGCAGGCCAGAACACTGAAGCTTTCTTT.

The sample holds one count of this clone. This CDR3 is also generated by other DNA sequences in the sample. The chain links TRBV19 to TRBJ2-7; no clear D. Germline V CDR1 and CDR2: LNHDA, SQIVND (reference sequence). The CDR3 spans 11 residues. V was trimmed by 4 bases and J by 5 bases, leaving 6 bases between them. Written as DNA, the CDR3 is TGTGCCAGTAGTACAAGGGACGAGCAGTACTTC. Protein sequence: CASSTRDEQYF.

CDR3 amino acids: CASSQDWGSNEKLFF. As DNA, the CDR3 is TGCGCCAGCAGCCAAGACTGGGGGTCTAATGAAAAACTGTTTTTT. The V gene is TRBV4-3, the J gene TRBJ1-4; TRBD1 is a possible D gene (5 bases). V lost 0 bases, J lost 3 bases, and 8 bases lay in between. Germline V gene sequence: CDR1 LGHNA, CDR2 YSLEER. This CDR3 is built from 15 residues.

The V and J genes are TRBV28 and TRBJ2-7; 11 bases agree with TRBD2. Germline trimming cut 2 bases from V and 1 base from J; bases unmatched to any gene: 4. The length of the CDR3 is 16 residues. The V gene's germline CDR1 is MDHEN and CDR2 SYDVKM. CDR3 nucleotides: TGTGCCAGCAGTTTACAAGGACTAGCGGGTTCCTACGAGCAGTACTTC. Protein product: CASSLQGLAGSYEQYF. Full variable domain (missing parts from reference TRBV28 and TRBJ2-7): DVKVTQSSRYLVKRTGEKVFLECVQDMDHENMFWYRQDPGLGLRLIYFSYDVKMKEKGDIPEGYSVSREKKERFSLILESASTNQTSMYLCASSLQGLAGSYEQYFGPGTRLTVT.

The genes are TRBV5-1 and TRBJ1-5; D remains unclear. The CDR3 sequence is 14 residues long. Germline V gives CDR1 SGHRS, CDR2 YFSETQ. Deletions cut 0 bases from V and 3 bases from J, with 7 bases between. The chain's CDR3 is CASSLGDLNQPQHF. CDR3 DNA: TGCGCCAGCAGCTTGGGTGACCTCAATCAGCCCCAGCATTTT.

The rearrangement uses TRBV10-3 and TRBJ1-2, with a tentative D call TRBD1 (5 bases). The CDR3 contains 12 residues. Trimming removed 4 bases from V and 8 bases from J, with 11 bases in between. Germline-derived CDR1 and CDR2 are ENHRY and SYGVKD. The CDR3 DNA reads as TGTGCCATCAGTGGGGCAGGGCAGGGCTACACCTTC. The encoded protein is CAISGAGQGYTF.

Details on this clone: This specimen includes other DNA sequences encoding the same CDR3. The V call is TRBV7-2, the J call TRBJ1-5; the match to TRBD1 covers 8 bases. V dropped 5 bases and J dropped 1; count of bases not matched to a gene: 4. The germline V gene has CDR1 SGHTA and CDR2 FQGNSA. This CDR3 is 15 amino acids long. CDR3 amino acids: CASSPGTGSNQPQHF. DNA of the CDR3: TGTGCCAGCAGCCCGGGGACAGGCAGCAATCAGCCCCAGCATTTT.

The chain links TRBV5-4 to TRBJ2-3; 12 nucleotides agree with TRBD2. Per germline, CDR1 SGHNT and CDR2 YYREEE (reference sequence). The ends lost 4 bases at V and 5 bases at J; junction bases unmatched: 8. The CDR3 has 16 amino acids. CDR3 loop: CASSPRLAGEIDTQYF. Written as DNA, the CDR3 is TGTGCCAGCAGCCCGCGACTAGCGGGAGAGATAGATACGCAGTATTTT.

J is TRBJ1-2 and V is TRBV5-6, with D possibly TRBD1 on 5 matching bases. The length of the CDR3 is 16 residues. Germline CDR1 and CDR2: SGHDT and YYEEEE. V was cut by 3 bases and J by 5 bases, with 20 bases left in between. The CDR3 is CASSSQGAGSLYGYTF. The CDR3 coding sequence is TGTGCCAGCAGCTCCCAGGGTGCGGGTAGTTTGTATGGCTACACCTTC.

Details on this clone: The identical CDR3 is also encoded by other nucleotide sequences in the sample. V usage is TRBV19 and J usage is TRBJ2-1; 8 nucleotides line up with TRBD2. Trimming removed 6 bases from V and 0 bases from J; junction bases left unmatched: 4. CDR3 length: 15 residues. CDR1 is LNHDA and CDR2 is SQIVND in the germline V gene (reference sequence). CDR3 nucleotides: TGTGCCAGTAGCCCGAGCGGGAGCTCCTACAATGAGCAGTTCTTC. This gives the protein CASSPSGSSYNEQFF.

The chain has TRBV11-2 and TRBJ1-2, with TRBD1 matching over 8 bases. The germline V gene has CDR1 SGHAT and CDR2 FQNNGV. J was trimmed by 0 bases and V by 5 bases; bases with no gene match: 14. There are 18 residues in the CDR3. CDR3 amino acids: CASSLGFGTGLANYGYTF. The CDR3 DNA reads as TGTGCCAGCAGCCTCGGGTTTGGGACAGGCTTAGCTAACTATGGCTACACCTTC. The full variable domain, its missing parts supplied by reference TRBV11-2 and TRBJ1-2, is EAGVAQSPRYKIIEKRQSVAFWCNPISGHATLYWYQQILGQGPKLLIQFQNNGVVDDSQLPKDRFSAERLKGVDSTLKIQPAKLEDSAVYLCASSLGFGTGLANYGYTFGSGTRLTVV.

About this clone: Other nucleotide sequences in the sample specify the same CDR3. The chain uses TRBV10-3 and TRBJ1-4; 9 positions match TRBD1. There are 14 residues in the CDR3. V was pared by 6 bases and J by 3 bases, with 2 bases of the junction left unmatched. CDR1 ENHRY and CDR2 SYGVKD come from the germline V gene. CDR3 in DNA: TGTGCCATCAGAGGACAGGGGTCTAATGAAAAACTGTTTTTT. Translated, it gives CAIRGQGSNEKLFF.

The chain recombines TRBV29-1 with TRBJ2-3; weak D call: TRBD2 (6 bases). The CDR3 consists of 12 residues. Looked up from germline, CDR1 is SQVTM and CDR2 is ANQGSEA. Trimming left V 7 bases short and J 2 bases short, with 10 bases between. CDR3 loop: CSGSGLTDTQYF. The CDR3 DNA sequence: TGCAGCGGTAGCGGACTCACAGATACGCAGTATTTT.

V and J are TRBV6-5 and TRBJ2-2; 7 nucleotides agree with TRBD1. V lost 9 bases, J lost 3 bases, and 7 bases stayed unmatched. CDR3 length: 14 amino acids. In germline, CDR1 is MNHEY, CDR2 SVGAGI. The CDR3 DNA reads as TGTGCCAGTAAACAGGGGCCATACACCGGGGAGCTGTTTTTT. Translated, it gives CASKQGPYTGELFF.

CDR3 DNA sequence: TGCGCCAGCAGCTTCCTCCGGACCACCGGGGAGCTGTTTTTT. This codes for CASSFLRTTGELFF. The chain couples TRBV5-1 to TRBJ2-2, with D uncertain. The germline V gene has CDR1 SGHRS and CDR2 YFSETQ. V gave up 2 bases and J gave up 4 bases, with 9 bases separating them. The CDR3 is 14 residues long.

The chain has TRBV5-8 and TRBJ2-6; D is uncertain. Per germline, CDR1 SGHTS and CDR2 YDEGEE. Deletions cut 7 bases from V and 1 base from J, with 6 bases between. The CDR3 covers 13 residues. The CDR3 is CASRQSGANVLTF. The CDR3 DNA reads TGTGCCAGCCGTCAGTCTGGGGCCAACGTCCTGACTTTC.

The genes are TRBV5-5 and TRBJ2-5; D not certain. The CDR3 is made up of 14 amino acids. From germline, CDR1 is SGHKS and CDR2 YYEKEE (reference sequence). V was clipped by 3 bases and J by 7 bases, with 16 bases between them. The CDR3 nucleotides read TGTGCCAGCAGCTCAAGCCTCGAATATGGGACCCAGTACTTC. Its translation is CASSSSLEYGTQYF.

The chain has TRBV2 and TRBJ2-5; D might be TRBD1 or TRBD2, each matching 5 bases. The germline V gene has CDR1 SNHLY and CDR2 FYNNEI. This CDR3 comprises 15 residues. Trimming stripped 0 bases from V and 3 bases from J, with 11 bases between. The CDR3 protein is CASSEARVGEETQYF. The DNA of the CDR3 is TGTGCCAGCAGTGAAGCCCGGGTGGGGGAAGAGACCCAGTACTTC.

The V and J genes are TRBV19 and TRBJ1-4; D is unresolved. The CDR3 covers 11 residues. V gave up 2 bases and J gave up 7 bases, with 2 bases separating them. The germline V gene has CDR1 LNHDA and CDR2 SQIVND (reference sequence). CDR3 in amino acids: CASSIPEKLFF. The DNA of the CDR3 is TGTGCCAGTAGTATACCTGAAAAACTGTTTTTT.

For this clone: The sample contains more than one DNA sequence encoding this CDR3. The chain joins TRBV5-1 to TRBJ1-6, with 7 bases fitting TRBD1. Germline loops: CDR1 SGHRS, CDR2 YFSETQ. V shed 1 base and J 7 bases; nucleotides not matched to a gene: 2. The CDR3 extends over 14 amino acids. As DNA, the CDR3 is TGCGCCAGCAGCTTGCCAGGGGGGAATTCACCCCTCCACTTT. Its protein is CASSLPGGNSPLHF.

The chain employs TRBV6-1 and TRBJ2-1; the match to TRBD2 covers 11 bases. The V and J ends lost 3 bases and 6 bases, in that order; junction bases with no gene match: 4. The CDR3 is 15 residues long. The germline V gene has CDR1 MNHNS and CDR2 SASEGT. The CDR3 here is CASSEPGLAANEQFF. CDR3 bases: TGTGCCAGCAGTGAGCCGGGACTAGCGGCCAATGAGCAGTTCTTC.

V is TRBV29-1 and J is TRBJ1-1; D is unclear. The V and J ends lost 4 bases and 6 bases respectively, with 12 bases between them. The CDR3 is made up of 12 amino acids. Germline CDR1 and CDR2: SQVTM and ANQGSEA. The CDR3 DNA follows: TGCAGCGTTGTTATGTCTGCCTCTGAAGCTTTCTTT. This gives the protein CSVVMSASEAFF. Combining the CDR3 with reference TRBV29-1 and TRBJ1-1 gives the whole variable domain SAVISQKPSRDICQRGTSLTIQCQVDSQVTMMFWYRQQPGQSLTLIATANQGSEATYESGFVIDKFPISRPNLTFSTLTVSNMSPEDSSIYLCSVVMSASEAFFGQGTRLTVV.

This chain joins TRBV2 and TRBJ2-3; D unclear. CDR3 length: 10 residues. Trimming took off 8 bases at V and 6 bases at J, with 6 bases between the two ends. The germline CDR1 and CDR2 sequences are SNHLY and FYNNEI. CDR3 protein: CASGEDTQYF. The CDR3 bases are TGTGCCAGCGGCGAGGATACGCAGTATTTT.

CDR3 coding DNA: TGTGCCAGCAGGGACAGATCCTACGAGCAGTACTTC. Its translation is CASRDRSYEQYF. The J gene is TRBJ2-7, the V gene TRBV6-1; possibly TRBD1 for D (6 bases). V lost 6 bases and J 1 base, leaving 7 bases between the germline ends. The CDR3 is made up of 12 amino acids. Germline V lookup: CDR1 MNHNS, CDR2 SASEGT.

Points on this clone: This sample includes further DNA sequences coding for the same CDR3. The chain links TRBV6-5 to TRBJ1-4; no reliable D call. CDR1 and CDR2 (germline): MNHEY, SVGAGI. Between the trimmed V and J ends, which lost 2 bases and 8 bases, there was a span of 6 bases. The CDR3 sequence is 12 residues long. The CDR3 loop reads CASSYLGEKLFF. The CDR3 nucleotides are TGTGCCAGCAGTTACCTGGGAGAAAAACTGTTTTTT.

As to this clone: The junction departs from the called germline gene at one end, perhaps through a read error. DNA for the CDR3: TGCGCCAGCAGGTTGGAAGGACTAGCGACGGAGACCCAGTACTTC. This codes for CASRLEGLATETQYF. The chain recombines TRBV5-1 with TRBJ2-5, with 9 nucleotides matching TRBD2. This CDR3 is built from 15 residues. Germline V gene lookup returns CDR1 SGHRS and CDR2 YFSETQ.

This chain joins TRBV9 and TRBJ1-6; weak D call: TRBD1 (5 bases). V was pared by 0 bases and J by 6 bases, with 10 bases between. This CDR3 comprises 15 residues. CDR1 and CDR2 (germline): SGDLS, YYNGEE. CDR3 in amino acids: CASSVAGGFNSPLHF. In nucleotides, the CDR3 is TGTGCCAGCAGCGTAGCTGGGGGGTTTAATTCACCCCTCCACTTT.